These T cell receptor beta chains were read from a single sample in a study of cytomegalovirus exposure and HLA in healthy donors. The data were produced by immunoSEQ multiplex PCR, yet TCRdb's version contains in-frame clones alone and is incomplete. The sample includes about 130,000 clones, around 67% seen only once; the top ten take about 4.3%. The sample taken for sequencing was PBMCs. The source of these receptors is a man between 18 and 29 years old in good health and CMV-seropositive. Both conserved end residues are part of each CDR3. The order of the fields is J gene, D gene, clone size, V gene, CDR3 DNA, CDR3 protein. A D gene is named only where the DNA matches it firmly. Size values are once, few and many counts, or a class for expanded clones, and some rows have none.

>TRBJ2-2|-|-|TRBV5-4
TGTGCCAGCACCCCGACCATGAACACCGGGGGGCTGTTTTTT
CASTPTMNTGGLFF
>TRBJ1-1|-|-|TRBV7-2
TGTGCCAGCAGCTTAACAGGGTGGGCTGAAGCTTTCTTT
CASSLTGWAEAFF
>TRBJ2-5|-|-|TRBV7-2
TGTGCCAGCAGCTGGGCCATTGCGGAGACCCAGTACTTC
CASSWAIAETQYF
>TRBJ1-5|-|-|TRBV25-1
TGTGCCAGCAGTGATCATGACACCTTCATTCGGCAGCCCCAGCATTTT
CASSDHDTFIRQPQHF
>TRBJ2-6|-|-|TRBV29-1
TGCAGCGTTGAAGGAGATTTCTCTGGGGCCAACGTCCTGACTTTC
CSVEGDFSGANVLTF
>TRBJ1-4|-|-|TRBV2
TGTGCCAGCAGCGGCAGGTACGAAGCTGAAAAACTGTTTTTT
CASSGRYEAEKLFF
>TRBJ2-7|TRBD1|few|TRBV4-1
TGCGCCAGCAGCCAAGATGGACGGGGTTGGGACAGGGCGGGCGAGCAGTACTTC
CASSQDGRGWDRAGEQYF
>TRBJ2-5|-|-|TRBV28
TGTGCCAGCAGTCCCATCAACGGGGGGCGCGAAGAGACCCAGTACTTC
CASSPINGGREETQYF
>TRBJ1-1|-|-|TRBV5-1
TGCGCCAGCAGCTCGGGGGGAGCCGCTGAAGCTTTCTTT
CASSSGGAAEAFF
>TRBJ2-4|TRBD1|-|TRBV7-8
TGTGCCAGCAGCTTACCACAGGGGGTTCAGTACTTC
CASSLPQGVQYF
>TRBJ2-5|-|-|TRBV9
TGTGCCAGCAGCGTAGGAGGGGGGGGAGAGACCCAGTACTTC
CASSVGGGGETQYF
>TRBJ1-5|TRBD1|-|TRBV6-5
TGTGCCAGCAGACCGGGACAGTATAGCAATCAGCCCCAGCATTTT
CASRPGQYSNQPQHF
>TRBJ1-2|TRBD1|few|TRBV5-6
TGTGCCAGCAGTGAGGGACAGGGGAAGTATGGCTACACCTTC
CASSEGQGKYGYTF
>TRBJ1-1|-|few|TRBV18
TGTGCCAGCTCACCCGGACAGAGGAACACTGAAGCTTTCTTT
CASSPGQRNTEAFF
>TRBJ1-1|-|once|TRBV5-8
TGTGCCAGCAAGCGGGGCATGTTTAAGACTGAAGCTTTCTTT
CASKRGMFKTEAFF
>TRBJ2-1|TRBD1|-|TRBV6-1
TGTGCCAGCAGTGTGGACAGGTCCGGCAATGAGCAGTTCTTC
CASSVDRSGNEQFF
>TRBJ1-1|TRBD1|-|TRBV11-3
TGTGCCAGCAGCTTCAGGGGGATTAGTGAAGCTTTCTTT
CASSFRGISEAFF
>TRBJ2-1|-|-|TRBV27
TGTGCCAGCGTACCGGGACTCCAGAGCTCCTACAATGAGCAGTTCTTC
CASVPGLQSSYNEQFF
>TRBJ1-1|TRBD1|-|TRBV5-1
TGCGCCAGCAGCACGGGACAGCACATGAACACTGAAGCTTTCTTT
CASSTGQHMNTEAFF
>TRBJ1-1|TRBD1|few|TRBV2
TGTGCCGCGGGACAGGGAGACACTGAAGCTTTCTTT
CAAGQGDTEAFF
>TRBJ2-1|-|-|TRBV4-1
TGCGCCAGCAGCCAAGAGGCGATGTTGGGACTCACCTTCAATGAGCAGTTCTTC
CASSQEAMLGLTFNEQFF
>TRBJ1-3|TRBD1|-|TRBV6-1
TGTGCCAGCAGTGGACAGGGGGCAGACACCATATATTTT
CASSGQGADTIYF
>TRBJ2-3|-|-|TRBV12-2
TGTGCAAGTCGCTTGGAGCGGGAGCCAGATACGCAGTATTTT
CASRLEREPDTQYF
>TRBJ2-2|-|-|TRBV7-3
TGTGCCAGCAGCTTAGCGGGACAGTACACCGGGGAGCTGTTTTTT
CASSLAGQYTGELFF